The source of this T cell receptor beta chain is a study of T cell responses to AZD1222 COVID-19 vaccine. The CDR3 covers 15 residues. Trimming removed 0 bases at V and 5 bases at J, with 14 bases between. Germline CDR1 is SGDLS and CDR2 is YYNGEE. The protocol was immunoSEQ multiplex PCR, while the TCRdb copy is restricted to in-frame clones and leaves out a portion. The sample has 120,000 to 150,000 clones, almost 95% seen once. This chain joins TRBV9 and TRBJ2-5; D is possibly TRBD2 (5 bases). This specimen was peripheral blood, taken 28 days after the second AZD1222 dose. The TCR comes from an adult who received the AZD1222 COVID-19 vaccine. The CDR3 spells CASSVGGRNWETQYF. CDR3 in DNA: TGTGCCAGCAGCGTAGGAGGGCGGAATTGGGAGACCCAGTACTTC.